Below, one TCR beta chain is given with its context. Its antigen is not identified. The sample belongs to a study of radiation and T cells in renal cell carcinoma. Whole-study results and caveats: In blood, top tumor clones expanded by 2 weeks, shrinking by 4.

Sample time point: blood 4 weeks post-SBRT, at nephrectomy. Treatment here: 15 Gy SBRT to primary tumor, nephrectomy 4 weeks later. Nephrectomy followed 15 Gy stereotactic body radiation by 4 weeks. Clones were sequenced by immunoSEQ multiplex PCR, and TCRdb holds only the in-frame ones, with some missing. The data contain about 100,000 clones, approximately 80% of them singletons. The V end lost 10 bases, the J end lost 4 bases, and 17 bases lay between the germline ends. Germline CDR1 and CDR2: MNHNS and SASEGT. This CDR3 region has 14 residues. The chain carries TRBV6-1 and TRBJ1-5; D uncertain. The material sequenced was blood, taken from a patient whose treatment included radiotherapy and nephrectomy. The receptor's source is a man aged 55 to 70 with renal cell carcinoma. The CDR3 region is CATLTADSNQPQHF. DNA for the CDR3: TGTGCCACCTTGACGGCGGACTCGAATCAGCCCCAGCATTTT.